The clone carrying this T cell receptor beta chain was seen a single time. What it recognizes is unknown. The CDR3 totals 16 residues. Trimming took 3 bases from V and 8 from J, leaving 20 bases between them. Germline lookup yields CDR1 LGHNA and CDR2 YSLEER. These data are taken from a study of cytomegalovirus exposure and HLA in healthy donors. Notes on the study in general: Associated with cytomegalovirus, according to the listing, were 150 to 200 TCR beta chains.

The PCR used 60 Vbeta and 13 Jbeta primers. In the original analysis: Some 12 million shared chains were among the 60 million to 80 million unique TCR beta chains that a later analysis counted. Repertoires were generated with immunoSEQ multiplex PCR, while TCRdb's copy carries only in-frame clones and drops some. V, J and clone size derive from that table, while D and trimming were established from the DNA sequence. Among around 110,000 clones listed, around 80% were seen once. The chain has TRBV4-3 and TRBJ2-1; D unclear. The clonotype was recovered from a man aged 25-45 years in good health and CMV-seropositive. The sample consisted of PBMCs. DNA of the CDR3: TGCGCCAGCAGCCACCCTAGAGGAGAGGCAAGCGATGAGCAGTTCTTC. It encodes CASSHPRGEASDEQFF.